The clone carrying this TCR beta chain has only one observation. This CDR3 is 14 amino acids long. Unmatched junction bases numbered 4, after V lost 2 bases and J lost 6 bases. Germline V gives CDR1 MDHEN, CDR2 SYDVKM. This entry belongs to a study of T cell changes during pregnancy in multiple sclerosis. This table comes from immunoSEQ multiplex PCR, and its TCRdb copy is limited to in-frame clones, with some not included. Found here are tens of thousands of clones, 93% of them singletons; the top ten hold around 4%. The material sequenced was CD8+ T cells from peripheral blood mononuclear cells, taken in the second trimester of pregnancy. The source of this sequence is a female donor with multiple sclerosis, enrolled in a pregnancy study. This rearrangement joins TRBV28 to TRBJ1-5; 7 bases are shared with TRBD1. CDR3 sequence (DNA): TGTGCCAGCAGTTTAGACAGGGTAGGTCAGCCCCAGCATTTT. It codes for CASSLDRVGQPQHF. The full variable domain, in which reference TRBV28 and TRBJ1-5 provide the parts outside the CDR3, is DVKVTQSSRYLVKRTGEKVFLECVQDMDHENMFWYRQDPGLGLRLIYFSYDVKMKEKGDIPEGYSVSREKKERFSLILESASTNQTSMYLCASSLDRVGQPQHFGDGTRLSIL.